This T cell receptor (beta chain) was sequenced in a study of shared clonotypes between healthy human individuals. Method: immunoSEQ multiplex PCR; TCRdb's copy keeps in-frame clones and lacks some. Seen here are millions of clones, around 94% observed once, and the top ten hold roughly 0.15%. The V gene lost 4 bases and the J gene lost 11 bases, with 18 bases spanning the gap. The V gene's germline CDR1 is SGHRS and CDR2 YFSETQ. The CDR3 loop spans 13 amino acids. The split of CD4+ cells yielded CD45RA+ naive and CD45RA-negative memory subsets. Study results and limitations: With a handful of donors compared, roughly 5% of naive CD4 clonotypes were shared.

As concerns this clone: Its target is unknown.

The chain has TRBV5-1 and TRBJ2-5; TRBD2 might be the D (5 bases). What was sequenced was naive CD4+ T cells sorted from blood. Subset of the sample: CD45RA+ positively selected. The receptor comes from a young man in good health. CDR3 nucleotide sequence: TGCGCCAGCAGCATACCCTCCGACGGCGGGCAGTACTTC. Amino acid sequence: CASSIPSDGGQYF.